Listed below are T cell receptor beta chains from one sample, sequenced in a study of shared clonotypes between healthy human individuals. Profiled with immunoSEQ multiplex PCR; TCRdb holds only in-frame clones, not every one. The table lists around 1,000,000 clones, approximately 80% of them singletons, with about 0.89% in the top ten. Sample: memory CD4+ T cells from PBMCs. All receptors come from a man between 18 and 29 years old in good health. Some clones in this sample may be carry-over from other donors' samples. CDR3s include the opening cysteine and the closing phenylalanine or tryptophan. A D gene is named only where the DNA matches it firmly. Clone sizes are given selectively: once, few, many, or a class where the clone is expanded.

V gene	clone size	J gene	D gene	CDR3 protein	CDR3 DNA
TRBV5-5	-	TRBJ2-3	TRBD2	CASSPRTSGRTDTQYF	TGTGCCAGCAGCCCCCGGACTAGCGGGAGGACAGATACGCAGTATTTT
TRBV6-5	-	TRBJ2-3	-	CASSLSVSTDTQYF	TGTGCCAGCAGTTTGAGCGTAAGCACAGATACGCAGTATTTT
TRBV2	-	TRBJ1-2	-	CASSGDGSYGYTF	TGTGCCAGCAGTGGGGACGGATCCTATGGCTACACCTTC
TRBV18	-	TRBJ1-3	-	CASSPRQDSGNTIYF	TGTGCCAGCTCGCCCAGGCAAGACTCTGGAAACACCATATATTTT
TRBV5-1	once	TRBJ2-5	TRBD1	CASSIGTGQETQYF	TGCGCCAGCAGCATAGGGACAGGACAAGAGACCCAGTACTTC
TRBV28	few	TRBJ1-2	-	CASSPGDRIGGGYTF	TGTGCCAGCAGTCCCGGTGACAGAATCGGCGGTGGCTACACCTTC
TRBV9	-	TRBJ2-2	-	CASSVGGANTGELFF	TGTGCCAGCAGCGTAGGGGGCGCGAACACCGGGGAGCTGTTTTTT
TRBV19	-	TRBJ1-4	TRBD1	CASSTGQPNEKLFF	TGTGCCAGTAGTACGGGACAGCCGAATGAAAAACTGTTTTTT
TRBV28	-	TRBJ2-1	-	CASVSSGSSGNEQFF	TGTGCCAGTGTGTCATCGGGGAGTTCAGGGAATGAGCAGTTCTTC
TRBV19	-	TRBJ1-1	TRBD1	CASSIVQTGPSRNTEAFF	TGTGCCAGTAGTATAGTACAGACAGGGCCCTCGAGGAACACTGAAGCTTTCTTT
TRBV6-5	once	TRBJ1-3	-	CASSVRAGAGNTIYF	TGTGCCAGCAGTGTAAGGGCAGGAGCTGGAAACACCATATATTTT
TRBV18	-	TRBJ2-5	TRBD2	CASSPPSGRAQETQYF	TGTGCCAGCTCACCACCTAGCGGGAGGGCTCAAGAGACCCAGTACTTC
TRBV19	-	TRBJ2-3	-	CASSMGGLFHDTQYF	TGTGCCAGTAGTATGGGGGGCCTTTTTCACGATACGCAGTATTTT
TRBV2	-	TRBJ2-1	-	CASRTTGGEQFF	TGTGCCAGCAGGACAACAGGTGGTGAGCAGTTCTTC
TRBV2	-	TRBJ2-7	-	CASSGGVFWEQYF	TGTGCCAGCAGTGGGGGGGTCTTCTGGGAGCAGTACTTC
TRBV2	-	TRBJ1-2	-	CASTSGQGNYGYTF	TGTGCCAGCACCTCTGGCCAGGGAAACTATGGCTACACCTTC
TRBV7-3	-	TRBJ2-2	-	CASSSRTSGELFF	TGTGCCAGCAGCTCGAGAACTAGCGGGGAGCTGTTTTTT
TRBV7-2	many	TRBJ1-1	-	CASSPRTGGTEAFF	TGTGCCAGCAGCCCGAGGACGGGGGGTACTGAAGCTTTCTTT
TRBV19	once	TRBJ2-1	TRBD2	CACQLAGGYNEQFF	TGTGCCTGCCAACTAGCGGGGGGATACAATGAGCAGTTCTTC
TRBV28	-	TRBJ1-1	TRBD1	CASSFVRGRRTEAFF	TGTGCCAGCAGTTTTGTTAGGGGGCGCCGCACTGAAGCTTTCTTT
TRBV7-9	once	TRBJ2-3	-	CASSLRAHPGHF	TGTGCCAGCAGCTTACGGGCCCACCCGGGACATTTT
TRBV6-1	-	TRBJ2-2	TRBD2	CASGTSGHRELFF	TGTGCCAGCGGGACTAGCGGCCATCGGGAGCTGTTTTTT
TRBV27	-	TRBJ2-5	-	CASSLAGSGEETQYF	TGTGCCAGCAGTTTAGCCGGGTCGGGGGAAGAGACCCAGTACTTC
TRBV5-1	-	TRBJ2-5	TRBD2	CASSATSGRAHETQYF	TGCGCCAGCAGCGCGACTAGCGGGAGGGCCCACGAGACCCAGTACTTC